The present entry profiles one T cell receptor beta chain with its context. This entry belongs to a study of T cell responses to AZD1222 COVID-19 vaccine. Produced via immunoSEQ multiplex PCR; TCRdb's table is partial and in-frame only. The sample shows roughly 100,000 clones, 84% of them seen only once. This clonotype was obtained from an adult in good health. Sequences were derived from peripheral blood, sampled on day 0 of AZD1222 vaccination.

The CDR3 DNA is TGTGCCAGCTCACGGACAGGGGAGCACTATGGCTACACCTTC. Its translation is CASSRTGEHYGYTF. The chain is built from TRBV18 and TRBJ1-2; 9 positions agree with TRBD1. J was trimmed by 3 bases and V by 4 bases; bases with no gene match: 3. Germline CDR1 KGHSH, CDR2 LQKENI. This CDR3 contains 14 residues.